This T cell receptor (beta chain) was sequenced during a study of T cells in Graves' hyperthyroidism and ophthalmopathy. Germline V gives CDR1 ENHRY, CDR2 SYGVKD. This CDR3 comprises 12 residues. V was trimmed by 4 bases and J by 5 bases, leaving 6 bases between them. TCR beta CDR3 regions were amplified from RNA transcripts. Researchers ran a first-round RT-PCR on the TCR CDR3 using the HTBI primer set. One entry per CDR3 protein results from TCRdb running MiXCR on the multiplex PCR reads. This sample has around 600,000 distinct CDR3 sequences, with approximately 15% found just once. This TCR derives from a young woman with Graves' ophthalmopathy. This chain connects TRBV10-3 to TRBJ2-1, with a weak D call TRBD2 (5 bases). Input material: blood. Here the CDR3 DNA reads TGTGCCATCAGTGGAGGGCACAATGAGCAGTTCTTC. This codes for CAISGGHNEQFF.